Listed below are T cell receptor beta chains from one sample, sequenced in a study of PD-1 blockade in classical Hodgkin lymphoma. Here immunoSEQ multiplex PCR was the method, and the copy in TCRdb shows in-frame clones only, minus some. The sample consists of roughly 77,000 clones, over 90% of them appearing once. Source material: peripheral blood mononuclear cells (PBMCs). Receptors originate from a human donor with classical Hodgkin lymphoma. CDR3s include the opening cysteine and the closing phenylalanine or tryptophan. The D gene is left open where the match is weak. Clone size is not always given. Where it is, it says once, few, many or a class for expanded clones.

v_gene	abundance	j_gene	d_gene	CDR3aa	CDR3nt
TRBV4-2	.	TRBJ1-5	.	CASSQVSQHRADQPQHF	TGTGCCAGCAGCCAAGTTAGTCAGCACAGGGCGGATCAGCCCCAGCATTTT
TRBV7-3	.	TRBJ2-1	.	CASSLTKDSEQFF	TGTGCCAGCAGCTTAACCAAAGATTCTGAGCAGTTCTTC
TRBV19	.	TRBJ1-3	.	CASSARRASSSGNTIYF	TGTGCCAGTAGTGCTAGGCGGGCCTCGAGCTCTGGAAACACCATATATTTT
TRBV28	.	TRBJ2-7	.	CASLASSYEQYF	TGTGCCAGCTTGGCTTCTTCCTACGAGCAGTACTTC
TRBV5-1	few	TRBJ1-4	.	CASSLEGVGEKLFF	TGCGCCAGCAGCTTGGAGGGGGTTGGGGAAAAACTGTTTTTT
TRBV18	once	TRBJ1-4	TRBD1	CASSPGTGGEKLFF	TGTGCCAGCTCACCAGGGACAGGAGGGGAAAAACTGTTTTTT
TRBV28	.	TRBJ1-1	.	CASSPTRGLVEAFF	TGTGCCAGCAGTCCGACGCGGGGGCTGGTTGAAGCTTTCTTT
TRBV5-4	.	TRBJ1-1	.	CASSLAGPGDTEAFF	TGTGCCAGCAGCTTGGCGGGCCCCGGGGACACTGAAGCTTTCTTT
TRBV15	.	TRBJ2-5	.	CATSRDSSETQYF	TGTGCCACCAGCAGAGACTCAAGCGAGACCCAGTACTTC
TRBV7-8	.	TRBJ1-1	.	CASSFLNEMNTEAFF	TGTGCCAGCAGCTTCCTCAATGAGATGAACACTGAAGCTTTCTTT
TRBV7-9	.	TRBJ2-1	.	CASSLVKGEGNEQFF	TGTGCCAGCAGCTTAGTGAAGGGTGAAGGCAATGAGCAGTTCTTC
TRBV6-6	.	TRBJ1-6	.	CASSTGSRYNSPLHF	TGTGCCAGCAGTACGGGATCCCGATATAATTCACCCCTCCACTTT
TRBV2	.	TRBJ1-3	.	CASTLSERNTIYF	TGTGCCAGCACCCTTTCAGAGAGAAACACCATATATTTT
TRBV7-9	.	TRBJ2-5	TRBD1	CASSSGQGQETQYF	TGTGCCAGCAGCTCCGGACAGGGGCAAGAGACCCAGTACTTC
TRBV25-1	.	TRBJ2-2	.	CASNPGAMGTGELFF	TGTGCCAGCAACCCAGGGGCCATGGGGACCGGGGAGCTGTTTTTT
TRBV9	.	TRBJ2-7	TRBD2	CASSFGLAGVEEQYF	TGTGCCAGCAGCTTCGGACTAGCGGGAGTAGAAGAGCAGTACTTC
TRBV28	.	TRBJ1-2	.	CASSFQGLDYTF	TGTGCCAGCAGTTTTCAGGGTCTTGACTACACCTTC
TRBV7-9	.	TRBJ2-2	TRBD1	CASVGQGPLGTGELFF	TGTGCCAGCGTCGGACAGGGGCCCCTAGGGACCGGGGAGCTGTTTTTT
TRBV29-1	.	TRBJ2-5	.	CSVHRGVETQYF	TGCAGCGTCCATAGAGGGGTTGAGACCCAGTACTTC
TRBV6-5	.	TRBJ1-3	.	CASSYSRQLGNTIYF	TGTGCCAGCAGTTACTCGAGACAGCTTGGAAACACCATATATTTT
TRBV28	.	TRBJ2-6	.	CASSEGSSGANVLTF	TGTGCCAGCAGCGAGGGGAGCTCTGGGGCCAACGTCCTGACTTTC
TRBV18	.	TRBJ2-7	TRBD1	CASSPPRTGYEQYF	TGTGCCAGCTCACCCCCCCGGACAGGGTACGAGCAGTACTTC
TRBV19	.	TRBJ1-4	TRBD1	CATGTDGKKLFF	TGTGCCACCGGGACAGATGGAAAGAAACTGTTTTTT
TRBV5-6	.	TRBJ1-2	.	CASSPVGQVNNYGYTF	TGTGCCAGCAGCCCCGTTGGGCAGGTAAACAACTATGGCTACACCTTC
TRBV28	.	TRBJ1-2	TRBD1	CASSLSSQGALGYTF	TGTGCCAGCAGTTTATCCAGTCAGGGGGCGCTTGGCTACACCTTC
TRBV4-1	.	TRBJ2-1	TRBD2	CASSPALGLADLNEQFF	TGCGCCAGCAGCCCTGCTTTAGGACTAGCGGACCTTAATGAGCAGTTCTTC
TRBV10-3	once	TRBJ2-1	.	CAISEGQEGRRGEQFF	TGTGCCATCAGTGAGGGCCAAGAAGGGAGGAGAGGTGAGCAGTTCTTC
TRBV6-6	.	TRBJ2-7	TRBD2	CASSPPTSGYEQYF	TGTGCCAGCAGTCCCCCCACTAGCGGGTACGAGCAGTACTTC
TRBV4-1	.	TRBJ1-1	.	CASSHNSRGAKPERGEAFF	TGCGCCAGCAGCCATAATTCCAGGGGCGCAAAACCGGAAAGGGGTGAAGCTTTCTTT
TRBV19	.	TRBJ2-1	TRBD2	CASSPGLAVYNEQFF	TGTGCCAGTAGTCCGGGACTAGCGGTTTACAATGAGCAGTTCTTC
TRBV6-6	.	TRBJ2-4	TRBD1	CASRHPQTGAKNIQYF	TGTGCCAGCAGACACCCCCAGACAGGGGCCAAAAACATTCAGTACTTC
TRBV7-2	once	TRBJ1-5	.	CASSLARGDQPQHF	TGTGCCAGCAGCTTAGCCAGGGGCGATCAGCCCCAGCATTTT
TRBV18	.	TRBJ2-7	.	CASSPLFSEEFYEQYF	TGTGCCAGCTCACCACTCTTTAGTGAGGAGTTCTACGAGCAGTACTTC